The next 5 T cell receptor beta chains were all read from a single sample in a study of blood T cell repertoires in COVID-19. TCRdb keeps only in-frame clones here, not all; method: immunoSEQ multiplex PCR. This table holds 300,000 or so clones, just under 85% found once. Sequencing used peripheral blood. The receptors were sampled from a woman aged 45-65 years with active or convalescent COVID-19.

V usage is TRBV9 and J usage is TRBJ2-7, with TRBD2 as a possible D gene (5 bases). The CDR3 has 15 residues. Per germline, CDR1 SGDLS and CDR2 YYNGEE. The ends were cut back, 0 bases at V and 5 bases at J, with 15 bases in the middle. The CDR3 region has the DNA TGTGCCAGCAGCGTAGGGATCACTGGGAGCGACGAGCAGTACTTC. Protein: CASSVGITGSDEQYF.

The chain combines TRBV30 with TRBJ2-1; no definite D call. Trimming pared 0 bases from V and 4 bases from J, leaving 7 bases between. Germline CDR1 and CDR2: GTSNPN and SVGIG (reference sequence). The CDR3 runs 13 residues. The CDR3 DNA reads as TGTGCCTGGAGTGTCGGCGGTTACAATGAGCAGTTCTTC. This encodes CAWSVGGYNEQFF.

This clone was seen more than once but under ten times. This chain joins TRBV28 and TRBJ2-7; D is possibly TRBD2 (6 bases). CDR1 is MDHEN and CDR2 is SYDVKM in the germline V gene. With 5 bases removed from V and 0 bases from J, the gap between germline ends came to 14 bases. The CDR3 covers 15 residues. The CDR3 coding sequence is TGTGCCAGCAGTCTCGGGACTCCATACTCCTACGAGCAGTACTTC. Translation: CASSLGTPYSYEQYF.

The rearrangement uses TRBV5-1 and TRBJ2-3; D unclear. This CDR3 region has 14 residues. CDR1 and CDR2 from the germline V gene are SGHRS and YFSETQ. V lost 0 bases to trimming and J lost 2 bases, with 7 bases between them. CDR3 region: CASSLAPHTDTQYF. CDR3 nucleotides: TGCGCCAGCAGCTTGGCCCCCCACACAGATACGCAGTATTTT.

The V and J genes are TRBV20-1 and TRBJ2-1; 10 bases agree with TRBD2. Germline V gene lookup returns CDR1 DFQATT and CDR2 SNEGSKA (reference sequence). The CDR3 length is 18 residues. V trimming: 3 bases; J trimming: 4 bases; junction bases outside the gene matches: 15. In DNA, the CDR3 is TGCAGTGCTAGTTATAGCGGGAGGACCCGACTATCGTACAATGAGCAGTTCTTC. It codes for CSASYSGRTRLSYNEQFF.